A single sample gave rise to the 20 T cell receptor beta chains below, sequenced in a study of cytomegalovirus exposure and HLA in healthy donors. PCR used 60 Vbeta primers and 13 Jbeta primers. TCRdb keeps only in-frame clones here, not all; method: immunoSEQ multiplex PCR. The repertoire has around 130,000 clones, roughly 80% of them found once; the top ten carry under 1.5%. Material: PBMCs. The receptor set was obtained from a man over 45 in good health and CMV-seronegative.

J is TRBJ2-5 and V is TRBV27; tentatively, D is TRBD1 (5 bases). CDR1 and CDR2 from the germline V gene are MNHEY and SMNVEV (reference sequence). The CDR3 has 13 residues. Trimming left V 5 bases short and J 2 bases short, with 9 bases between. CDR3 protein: CASSAQEQETQYF. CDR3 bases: TGTGCCAGCAGTGCACAGGAGCAAGAGACCCAGTACTTC.

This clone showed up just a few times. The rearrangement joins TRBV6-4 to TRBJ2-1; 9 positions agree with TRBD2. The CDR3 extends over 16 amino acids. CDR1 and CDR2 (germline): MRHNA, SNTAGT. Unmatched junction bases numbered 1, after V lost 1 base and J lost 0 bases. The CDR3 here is CASSDYSGSSYNEQFF. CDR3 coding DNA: TGTGCCAGCAGTGACTATAGCGGGAGCTCCTACAATGAGCAGTTCTTC.

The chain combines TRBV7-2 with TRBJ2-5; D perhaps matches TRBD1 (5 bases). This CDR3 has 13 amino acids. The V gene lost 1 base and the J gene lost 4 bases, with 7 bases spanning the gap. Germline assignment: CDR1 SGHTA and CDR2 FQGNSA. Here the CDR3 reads CASSLGGRETQYF. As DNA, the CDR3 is TGTGCCAGCAGCTTAGGGGGCCGAGAGACCCAGTACTTC.

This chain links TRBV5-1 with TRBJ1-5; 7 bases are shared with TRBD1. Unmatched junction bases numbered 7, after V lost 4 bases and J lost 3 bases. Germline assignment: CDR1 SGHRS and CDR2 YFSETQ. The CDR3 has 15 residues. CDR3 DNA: TGCGCCAGCAGCCCGACAGGGAACTACAATCAGCCCCAGCATTTT. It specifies CASSPTGNYNQPQHF.

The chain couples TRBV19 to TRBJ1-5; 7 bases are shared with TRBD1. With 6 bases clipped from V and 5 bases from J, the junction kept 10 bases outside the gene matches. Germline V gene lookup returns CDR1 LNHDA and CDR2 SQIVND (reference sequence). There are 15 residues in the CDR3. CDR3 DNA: TGTGCCAGTAGAAAGCCGGGACAGATACATCAGCCCCAGCATTTT. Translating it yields CASRKPGQIHQPQHF.

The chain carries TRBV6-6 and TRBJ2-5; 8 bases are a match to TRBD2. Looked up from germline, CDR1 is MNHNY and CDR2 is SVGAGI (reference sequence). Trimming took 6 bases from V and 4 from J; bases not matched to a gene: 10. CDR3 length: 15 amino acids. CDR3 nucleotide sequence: TGTGCCAGCAGCCGCTCGGGAGGGGGGCTAGAGACCCAGTACTTC. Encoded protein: CASSRSGGGLETQYF.

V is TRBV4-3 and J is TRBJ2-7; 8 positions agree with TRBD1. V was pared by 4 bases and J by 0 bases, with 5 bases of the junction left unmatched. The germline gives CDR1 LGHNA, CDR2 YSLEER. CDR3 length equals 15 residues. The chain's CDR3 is CASSLGTGSSYEQYF. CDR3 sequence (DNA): TGCGCCAGCAGCCTGGGGACAGGTAGCTCCTACGAGCAGTACTTC.

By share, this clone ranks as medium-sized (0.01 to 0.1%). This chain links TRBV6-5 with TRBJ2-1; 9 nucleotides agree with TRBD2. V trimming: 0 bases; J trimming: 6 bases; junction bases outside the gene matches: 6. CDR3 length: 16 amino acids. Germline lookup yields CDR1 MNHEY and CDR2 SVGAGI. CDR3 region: CASSYSSGSILNEQFF. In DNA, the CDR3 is TGTGCCAGCAGTTACTCTAGCGGGAGTATCCTCAATGAGCAGTTCTTC.

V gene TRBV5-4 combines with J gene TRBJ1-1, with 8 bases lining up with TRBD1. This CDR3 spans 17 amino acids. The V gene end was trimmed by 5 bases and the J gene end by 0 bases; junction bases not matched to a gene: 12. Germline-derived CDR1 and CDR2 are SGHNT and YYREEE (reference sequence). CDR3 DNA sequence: TGTGCCAGCAGTCGCAGGGCAGGGGGCCTCATGAACACTGAAGCTTTCTTT. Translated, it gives CASSRRAGGLMNTEAFF.

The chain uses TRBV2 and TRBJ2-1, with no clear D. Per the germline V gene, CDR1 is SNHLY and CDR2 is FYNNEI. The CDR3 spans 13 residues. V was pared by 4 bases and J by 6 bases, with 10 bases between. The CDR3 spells CASSGETRNEQFF. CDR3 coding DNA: TGTGCCAGCAGTGGCGAGACACGCAATGAGCAGTTCTTC.

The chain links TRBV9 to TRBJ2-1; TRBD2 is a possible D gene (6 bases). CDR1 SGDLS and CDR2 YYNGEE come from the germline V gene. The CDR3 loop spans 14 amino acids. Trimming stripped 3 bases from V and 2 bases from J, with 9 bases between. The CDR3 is CASSEVAAYNEQFF. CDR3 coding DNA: TGTGCCAGCAGCGAGGTAGCGGCCTACAATGAGCAGTTCTTC.

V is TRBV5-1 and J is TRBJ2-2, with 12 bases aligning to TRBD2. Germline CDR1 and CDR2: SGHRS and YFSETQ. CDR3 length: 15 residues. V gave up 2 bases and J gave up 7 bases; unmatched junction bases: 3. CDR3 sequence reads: CASSFGLAGLGELFF. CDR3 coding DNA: TGCGCCAGCAGCTTCGGACTAGCGGGACTCGGGGAGCTGTTTTTT.

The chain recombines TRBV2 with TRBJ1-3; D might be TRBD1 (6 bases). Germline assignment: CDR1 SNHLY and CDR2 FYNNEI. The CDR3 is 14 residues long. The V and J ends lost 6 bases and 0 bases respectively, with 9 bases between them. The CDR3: CASSRTVSGNTIYF. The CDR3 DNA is TGTGCCAGCAGCCGGACAGTCTCTGGAAACACCATATATTTT.

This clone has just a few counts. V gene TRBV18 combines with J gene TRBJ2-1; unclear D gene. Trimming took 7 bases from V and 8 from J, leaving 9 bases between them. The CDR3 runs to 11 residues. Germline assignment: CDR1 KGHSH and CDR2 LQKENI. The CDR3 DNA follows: TGTGCCAGCTTTAACCGCGATGAGCAGTTCTTC. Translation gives CASFNRDEQFF.

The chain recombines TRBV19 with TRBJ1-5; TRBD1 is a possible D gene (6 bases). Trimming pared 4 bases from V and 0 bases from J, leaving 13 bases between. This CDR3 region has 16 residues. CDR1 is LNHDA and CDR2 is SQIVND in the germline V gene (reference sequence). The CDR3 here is CASSSPRQASNQPQHF. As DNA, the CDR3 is TGTGCCAGTAGTAGTCCAAGACAGGCTAGCAATCAGCCCCAGCATTTT.

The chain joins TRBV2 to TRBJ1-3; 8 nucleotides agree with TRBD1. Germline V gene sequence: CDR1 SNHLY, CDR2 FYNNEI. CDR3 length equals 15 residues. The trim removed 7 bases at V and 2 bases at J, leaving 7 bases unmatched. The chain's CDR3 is CASTVDRGAGNTIYF. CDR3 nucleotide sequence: TGTGCCAGCACCGTAGACAGGGGTGCTGGAAACACCATATATTTT.

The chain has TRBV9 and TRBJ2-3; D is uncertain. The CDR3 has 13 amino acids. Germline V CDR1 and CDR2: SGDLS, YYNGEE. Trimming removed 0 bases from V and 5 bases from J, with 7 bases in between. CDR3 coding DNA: TGTGCCAGCAGCGTAGCGGGTGGAGATACGCAGTATTTT. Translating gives CASSVAGGDTQYF.

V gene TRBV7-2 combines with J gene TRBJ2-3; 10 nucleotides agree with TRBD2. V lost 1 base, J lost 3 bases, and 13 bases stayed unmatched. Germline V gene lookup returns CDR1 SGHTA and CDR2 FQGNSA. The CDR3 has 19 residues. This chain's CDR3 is CASSLDLPSGGSVTDTQYF. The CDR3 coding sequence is TGTGCCAGCAGCTTAGATCTGCCTAGCGGGGGATCGGTGACAGATACGCAGTATTTT.

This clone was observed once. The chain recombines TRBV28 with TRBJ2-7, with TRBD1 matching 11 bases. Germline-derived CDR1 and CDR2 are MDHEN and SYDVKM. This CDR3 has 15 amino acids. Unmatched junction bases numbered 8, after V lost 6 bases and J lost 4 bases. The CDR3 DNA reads TGTGCCAGCAGCTCCACCGGGACAGGGGGATACGAGCAGTACTTC. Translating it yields CASSSTGTGGYEQYF.

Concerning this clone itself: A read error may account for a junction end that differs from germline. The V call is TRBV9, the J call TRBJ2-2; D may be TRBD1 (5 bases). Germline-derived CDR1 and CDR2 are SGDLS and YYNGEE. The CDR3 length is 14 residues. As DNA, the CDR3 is TGTGCCGGCAGCAAACAGGATAACACCGGGGAGCTGTTTTTT. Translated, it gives CAGSKQDNTGELFF.